The present T cell receptor beta chain was sequenced within a study of blood T cell repertoires in COVID-19. The germline V and J ends were trimmed by 6 bases and 1 base, with 9 bases remaining between them. The CDR3 is 13 amino acids. Germline lookup yields CDR1 WSHSY and CDR2 SAAADI. Under the authors' procedure: How many nucleated cells were present was estimated from reference gene primer amplification. Measured with immunoSEQ multiplex PCR; TCRdb has only the in-frame clones, and not every one. V and J calls and clone size are copied from that table; D and trimming were computed from the DNA. This sample carries about 260,000 clones, 86% of them seen once, and the ten largest clones take roughly 1.9%.

The chain couples TRBV10-2 to TRBJ1-1; the D is unclear. The sequence was collected from a man aged 30-40 years with active or convalescent COVID-19. The material sequenced was peripheral blood. CDR3 sequence reads: CASSPIRNTEAFF. CDR3 nucleotide sequence: TGCGCCAGCAGCCCTATAAGGAACACTGAAGCTTTCTTT.